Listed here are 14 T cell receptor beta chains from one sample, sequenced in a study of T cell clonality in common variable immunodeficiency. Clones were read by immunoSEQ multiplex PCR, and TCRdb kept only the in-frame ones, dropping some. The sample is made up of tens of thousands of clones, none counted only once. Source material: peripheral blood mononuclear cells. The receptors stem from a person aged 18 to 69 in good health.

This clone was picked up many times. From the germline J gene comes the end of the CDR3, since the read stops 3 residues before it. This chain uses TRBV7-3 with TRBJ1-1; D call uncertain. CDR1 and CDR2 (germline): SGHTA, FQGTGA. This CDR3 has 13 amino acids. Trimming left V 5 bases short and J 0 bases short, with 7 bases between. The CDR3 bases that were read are TGTGCCAGCAGCCCCCAGATGAACACTGAA. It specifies CASSPQMNTE. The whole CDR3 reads CASSPQMNTEAFF.

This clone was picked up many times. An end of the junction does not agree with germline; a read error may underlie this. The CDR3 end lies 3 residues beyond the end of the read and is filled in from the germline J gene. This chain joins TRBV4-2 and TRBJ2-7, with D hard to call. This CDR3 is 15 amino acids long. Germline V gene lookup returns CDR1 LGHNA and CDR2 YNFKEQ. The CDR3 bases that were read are TGCGCCAGCAGCCAAGAGATTGGCAGCTCCTACGAG. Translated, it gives CASSQEIGSSYE. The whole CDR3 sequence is CASSQEIGSSYEQYF.

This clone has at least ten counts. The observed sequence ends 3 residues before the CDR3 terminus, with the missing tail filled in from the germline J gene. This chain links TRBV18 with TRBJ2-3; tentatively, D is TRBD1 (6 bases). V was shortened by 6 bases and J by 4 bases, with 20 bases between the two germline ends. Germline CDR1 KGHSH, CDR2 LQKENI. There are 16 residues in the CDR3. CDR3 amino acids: CASSRLGGRRADTQYF. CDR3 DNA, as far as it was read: TGTGCCAGCTCCCGCTTAGGGGGAAGGCGCGCAGATACG.

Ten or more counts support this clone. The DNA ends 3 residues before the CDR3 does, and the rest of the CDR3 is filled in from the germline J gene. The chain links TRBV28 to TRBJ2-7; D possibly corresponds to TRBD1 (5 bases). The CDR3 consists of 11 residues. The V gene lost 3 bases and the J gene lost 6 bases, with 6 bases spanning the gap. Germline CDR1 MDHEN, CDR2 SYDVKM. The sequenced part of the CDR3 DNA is TGTGCCAGCAGTTTCAGGGTCGAG. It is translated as CASSFRVE. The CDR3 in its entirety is CASSFRVEQYF.

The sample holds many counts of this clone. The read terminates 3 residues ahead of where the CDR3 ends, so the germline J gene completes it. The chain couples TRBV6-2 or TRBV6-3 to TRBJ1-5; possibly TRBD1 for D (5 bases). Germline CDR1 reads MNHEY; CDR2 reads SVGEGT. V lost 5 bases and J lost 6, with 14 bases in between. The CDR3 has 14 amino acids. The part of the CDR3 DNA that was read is TGTGCCAGCAGTCACCAGTCGGGGGGTCAGCCC. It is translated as CASSHQSGGQP. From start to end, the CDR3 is CASSHQSGGQPQHF.

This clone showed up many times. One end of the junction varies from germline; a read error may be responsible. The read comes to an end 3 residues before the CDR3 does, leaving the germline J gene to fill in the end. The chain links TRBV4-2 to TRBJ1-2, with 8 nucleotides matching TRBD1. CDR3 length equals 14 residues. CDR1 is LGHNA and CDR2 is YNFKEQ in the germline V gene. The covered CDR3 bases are TGCGCCAGCAGCCAATACAGGGGGGACTATGGC. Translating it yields CASSQYRGDYG. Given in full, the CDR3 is CASSQYRGDYGYTF.

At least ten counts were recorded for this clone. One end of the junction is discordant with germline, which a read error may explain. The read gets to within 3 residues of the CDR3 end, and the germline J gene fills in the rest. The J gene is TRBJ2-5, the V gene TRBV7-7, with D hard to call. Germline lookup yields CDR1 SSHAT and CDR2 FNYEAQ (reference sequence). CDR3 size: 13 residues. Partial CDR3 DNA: TGTGCTAGCAGCTTTGGCGGTCAAGAGACC. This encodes CASSFGGQET. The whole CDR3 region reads CASSFGGQETQYF.

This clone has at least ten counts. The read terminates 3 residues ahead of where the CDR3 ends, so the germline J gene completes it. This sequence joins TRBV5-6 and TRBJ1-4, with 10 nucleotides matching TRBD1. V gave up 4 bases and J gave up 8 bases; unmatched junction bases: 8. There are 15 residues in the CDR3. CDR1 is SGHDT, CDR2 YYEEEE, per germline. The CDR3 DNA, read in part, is TGTGCCAGCAGCCGGTACGGGACAGGGGCGGAAAAA. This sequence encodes CASSRYGTGAEK. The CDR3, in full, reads CASSRYGTGAEKLFF.

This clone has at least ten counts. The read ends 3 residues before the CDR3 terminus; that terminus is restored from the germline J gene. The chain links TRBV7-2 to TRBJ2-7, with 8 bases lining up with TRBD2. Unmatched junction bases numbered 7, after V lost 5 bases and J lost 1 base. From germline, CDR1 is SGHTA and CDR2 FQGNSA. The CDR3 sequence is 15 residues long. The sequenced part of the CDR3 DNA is TGTGCCAGCAGCCCCTCCGGGACTAGTTCCTACGAG. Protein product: CASSPSGTSSYE. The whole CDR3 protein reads CASSPSGTSSYEQYF.

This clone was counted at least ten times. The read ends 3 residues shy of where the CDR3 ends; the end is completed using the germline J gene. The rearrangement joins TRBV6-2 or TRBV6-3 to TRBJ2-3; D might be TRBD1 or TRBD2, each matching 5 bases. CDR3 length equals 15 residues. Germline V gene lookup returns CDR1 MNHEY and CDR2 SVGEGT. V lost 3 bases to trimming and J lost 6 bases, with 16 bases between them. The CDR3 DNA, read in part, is TGTGCCAGCAGTTATGCCCCCACTGAGGGGGATACG. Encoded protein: CASSYAPTEGDT. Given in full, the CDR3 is CASSYAPTEGDTQYF.

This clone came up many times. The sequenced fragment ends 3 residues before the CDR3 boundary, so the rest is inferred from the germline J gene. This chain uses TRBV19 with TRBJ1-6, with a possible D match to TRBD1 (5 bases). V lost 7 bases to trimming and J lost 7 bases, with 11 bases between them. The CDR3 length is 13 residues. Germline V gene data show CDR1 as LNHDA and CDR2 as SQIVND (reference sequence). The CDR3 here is CASKPGLNSPLHF. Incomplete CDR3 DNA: TGTGCCAGTAAACCAGGGTTGAATTCACCC.

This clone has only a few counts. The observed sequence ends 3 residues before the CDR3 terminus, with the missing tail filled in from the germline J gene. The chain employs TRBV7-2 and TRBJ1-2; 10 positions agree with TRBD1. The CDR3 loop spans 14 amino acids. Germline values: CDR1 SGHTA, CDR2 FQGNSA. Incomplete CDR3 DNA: TGTGCCAGCACCCAGACAGGGGGCCCCTGGAAG. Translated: CASTQTGGPWK. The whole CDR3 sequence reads CASTQTGGPWKYTF. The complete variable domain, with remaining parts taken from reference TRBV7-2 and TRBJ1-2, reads GAGVSQSPSNKVTEKGKDVELRCDPISGHTALYWYRQSLGQGLEFLIYFQGNSAPDKSGLPSDRFSAERTGGSVSTLTIQRTQQEDSAVYLCASTQTGGPWKYTFGSGTRLTVV.

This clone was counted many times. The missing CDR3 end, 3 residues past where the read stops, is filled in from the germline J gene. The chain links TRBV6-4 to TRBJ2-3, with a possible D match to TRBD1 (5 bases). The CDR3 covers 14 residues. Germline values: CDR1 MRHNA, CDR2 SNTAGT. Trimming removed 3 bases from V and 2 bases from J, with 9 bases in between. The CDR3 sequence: CASSEFGHTDTQYF. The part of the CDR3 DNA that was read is TGTGCCAGCAGTGAATTTGGACACACAGATACG.

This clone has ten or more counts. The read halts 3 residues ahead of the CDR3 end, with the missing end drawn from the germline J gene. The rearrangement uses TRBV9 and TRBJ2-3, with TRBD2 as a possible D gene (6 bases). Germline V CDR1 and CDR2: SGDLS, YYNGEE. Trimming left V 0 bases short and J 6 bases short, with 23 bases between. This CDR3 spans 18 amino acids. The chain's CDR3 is CASSVEPGTESVKDTQYF. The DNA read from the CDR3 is TGTGCCAGCAGCGTAGAACCCGGGACTGAATCCGTTAAGGATACG. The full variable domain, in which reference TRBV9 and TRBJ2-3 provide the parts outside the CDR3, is DSGVTQTPKHLITATGQRVTLRCSPRSGDLSVYWYQQSLDQGLQFLIQYYNGEERAKGNILERFSAQQFPDLHSELNLSSLELGDSALYFCASSVEPGTESVKDTQYFGPGTRLTVL.